The clone carrying this T cell receptor (beta chain) was observed a few times. Generated by immunoSEQ multiplex PCR, the TCRdb table keeps only in-frame clones and is missing some. This sample has fewer than 200,000 clones, with 80% to 90% found just once. The data were taken from a study of blood T cell repertoires in COVID-19. Germline V gives CDR1 KGHSH, CDR2 LQKENI. The V gene end was trimmed by 3 bases and the J gene end by 2 bases; junction bases not matched to a gene: 2. The CDR3 extends over 15 amino acids. The chain recombines TRBV18 with TRBJ1-3, with 9 bases identical to TRBD1. The sample consisted of peripheral blood. The TCR was taken from a woman older than 75 with COVID-19, enrolled during active disease. CDR3: CASSPGTGPGNTIYF. CDR3 in DNA: TGTGCCAGCTCACCGGGGACAGGGCCTGGAAACACCATATATTTT. Based on the CDR3 plus reference TRBV18 and TRBJ1-3, the full variable domain is NAGVMQNPRHLVRRRGQEARLRCSPMKGHSHVYWYRQLPEEGLKFMVYLQKENIIDESGMPKERFSAEFPKEGPSILRIQQVVRGDSAAYFCASSPGTGPGNTIYFGEGSWLTVV.